The sequence of this T cell receptor (beta chain) was determined in a study of lymphopenia after photon versus proton radiotherapy. Overall study findings and caveats: Proton therapy kept repertoires fairly stable, unlike photons, which gained effector/memory cells.

Only in-frame clones appear in the TCRdb table, and some are missing; sequencing was by immunoSEQ multiplex PCR. The data hold roughly 41,000 clones, with 70% to 90% observed a single time. Remarks on this clone: Its antigen is currently unknown.

Germline trimming cut 8 bases from V and 10 bases from J; bases unmatched to any gene: 6. Per the germline V gene, CDR1 is MNHEY and CDR2 is SMNVEV (reference sequence). This CDR3 spans 13 amino acids. This clonotype originated in a man between 50 and 59 years old with gastric cancer. The sample consisted of peripheral blood, taken from a patient treated with photon-based radiotherapy. The chain employs TRBV27 and TRBJ2-1, with 12 positions matching TRBD2. CDR3 bases: TGTGCCAGCCGACTAGCGGGAGTCGGGGAGCAGTTCTTC. It encodes CASRLAGVGEQFF.